One sample yielded the 20 T cell receptor beta chains listed below, sequenced in a study of metastatic and nonmetastatic thyroid tumors. Using MiXCR, TCRdb reanalyzed the PCR reads. The repertoire consists of about 19,000 clones, with roughly 15% occurring once and the leading ten covering less than 20%. There were no patients who had received any treatment before thyroid surgery. Sequencing was performed on blood. These receptors all stem from a male donor with papillary thyroid cancer or a benign thyroid nodule (not recorded which). Some clones in this sample may be carry-over from other donors' samples.

This clone was found a few times. The identical CDR3 is also encoded by other nucleotide sequences in the sample. The chain joins TRBV7-2 to TRBJ2-2; D unresolved. Germline assignment: CDR1 SGHTA and CDR2 FQGNSA. Trimming left V 1 base short and J 8 bases short, with 11 bases between. The CDR3 extends over 14 amino acids. Here the CDR3 DNA reads TGTGCCAGCAGCTTAGTCCCGGCGACAGGGGAGCTGTTTTTT. It translates to CASSLVPATGELFF. Supplemented by reference TRBV7-2 and TRBJ2-2, the full variable domain reads GAGVSQSPSNKVTEKGKDVELRCDPISGHTALYWYRQSLGQGLEFLIYFQGNSAPDKSGLPSDRFSAERTGGSVSTLTIQRTQQEDSAVYLCASSLVPATGELFFGEGSRLTVL.

In its sample, this clone was seen a few times. The genes are TRBV15 and TRBJ2-7; 7 bases map to TRBD1. CDR1 is LNHNV and CDR2 is YYDKDF in the germline V gene (reference sequence). This CDR3 has 14 residues. Unmatched junction bases numbered 4, after V lost 0 bases and J lost 5 bases. The CDR3, as DNA: TGTGCCACCAGCAGAGAGTTAGGGGGCCACGAGCAGTACTTC. Translation gives CATSRELGGHEQYF.

This clone showed up many times. V gene TRBV6-1 combines with J gene TRBJ2-3; TRBD2 aligns across 7 bases. The CDR3 loop spans 14 amino acids. J lost 7 bases, V lost 7 bases, and 11 bases had no gene match. In germline, CDR1 is MNHNS, CDR2 SASEGT. This CDR3 is CASKLLGGMHTQYF. The CDR3 coding sequence is TGTGCCAGCAAACTCCTGGGGGGGATGCATACGCAGTATTTT.

This clone appeared many times. The rearrangement uses TRBV7-3 and TRBJ2-4, with unresolved D. Trimming took off 5 bases at V and 6 bases at J, with 8 bases between the two ends. In germline, CDR1 is SGHTA, CDR2 FQGTGA. The CDR3 contains 12 residues. The chain's CDR3 is CASSQGSNIQYF. Here the CDR3 DNA reads TGTGCCAGCAGCCAAGGGTCAAACATTCAGTACTTC.

This clone occurred once. This chain links TRBV5-1 with TRBJ1-2; a possible D gene is TRBD1 (5 bases). CDR1 is SGHRS and CDR2 is YFSETQ in the germline V gene. V shed 5 bases and J shed 3 bases, with 11 bases lying between them. The CDR3 is 13 amino acids. The CDR3 DNA is TGCGCCAGCAGTTGGGACGGAGACTATGGCTACACCTTC. Its translation: CASSWDGDYGYTF.

This clone ranks as medium-sized (0.01 to 0.1%). The chain couples TRBV20-1 to TRBJ1-5, with D unresolved. V was pared by 2 bases and J by 0 bases, with 14 bases between. Germline assignment: CDR1 DFQATT and CDR2 SNEGSKA (reference sequence). The length of the CDR3 is 16 residues. This chain's CDR3 is CSARPYSNYSNQPQHF. The CDR3 region has the DNA TGCAGTGCTAGACCCTACAGTAACTATAGCAATCAGCCCCAGCATTTT.

Ten or more counts support this clone. The V call is TRBV7-8, the J call TRBJ2-1, with D perhaps TRBD1 (6 bases). Trimming cost V 0 bases and J 6 bases, with 15 bases left between them. CDR3 length equals 16 residues. From germline, CDR1 is SGHVS and CDR2 FQNEAQ. CDR3 amino acids: CASSLADWGRVNEQFF. The DNA for the CDR3 is TGTGCCAGCAGCTTAGCTGATTGGGGGCGCGTCAATGAGCAGTTCTTC.

The sample holds many counts of this clone. This chain uses TRBV27 with TRBJ2-1, with 12 bases lining up with TRBD2. This CDR3 region has 14 residues. V gave up 6 bases and J gave up 16 bases; unmatched junction bases: 13. Per the germline V gene, CDR1 is MNHEY and CDR2 is SMNVEV (reference sequence). This CDR3 is CASSQVTSGSPGFF. The CDR3 DNA reads TGTGCCAGCAGCCAAGTGACTAGCGGGAGCCCCGGATTCTTC.

This clone is medium-sized within its sample. The chain couples TRBV5-1 to TRBJ2-7, with TRBD2 as a possible D gene (6 bases). Deletions cut 0 bases from V and 7 bases from J, with 20 bases between. Germline V CDR1 and CDR2: SGHRS, YFSETQ. The CDR3 covers 16 residues. This CDR3 reads CASSLELRDSGIEQYF. CDR3 DNA: TGCGCCAGCAGCTTGGAGTTGCGGGACTCAGGAATTGAGCAGTACTTC.

By frequency in the sample, this clone is medium-sized (0.01 to 0.1%). The chain employs TRBV18 and TRBJ2-7; D is perhaps TRBD1 (5 bases). Trimming took 5 bases from V and 3 from J, leaving 8 bases between them. The CDR3 loop spans 12 amino acids. The V gene's germline CDR1 is KGHSH and CDR2 LQKENI. CDR3 residues: CASSSTDYEQYF. The DNA for the CDR3 is TGTGCCAGCTCATCGACAGACTACGAGCAGTACTTC.

This clone is labeled medium-sized. The rearrangement links TRBV4-1 to TRBJ2-3; 10 bases align to TRBD2. From germline, CDR1 is MGHRA and CDR2 YSYEKL. The CDR3 loop spans 15 amino acids. V lost 6 bases to trimming and J lost 5 bases; unmatched junction nucleotides: 8. CDR3 DNA sequence: TGCGCCAGCAGTCTCCTAGCGGGAGAAATAGATACGCAGTATTTT. This encodes CASSLLAGEIDTQYF.

This clone counts as medium-sized (0.01 to 0.1%). The chain is built from TRBV11-2 and TRBJ1-2, with no clear D. Per germline, CDR1 SGHAT and CDR2 FQNNGV. This CDR3 spans 14 amino acids. V was clipped by 3 bases and J by 3 bases, with 11 bases between them. The CDR3 sequence is CASSFYPTDYGYTF. The DNA of the CDR3 is TGTGCCAGCAGCTTTTACCCTACGGACTATGGCTACACCTTC.

The chain uses TRBV7-9 and TRBJ2-7; D gene unclear. The length of the CDR3 is 13 residues. In germline, CDR1 is SEHNR, CDR2 FQNEAQ (reference sequence). Deletions cut 3 bases from V and 0 bases from J, with 6 bases between. This chain's CDR3 is CASSFYSSYEQYF. For the CDR3, the DNA is TGTGCCAGCAGCTTTTACTCCTCCTACGAGCAGTACTTC.

In its sample, this clone was seen many times. The chain links TRBV30 to TRBJ2-2; the match to TRBD1 covers 7 bases. The germline V gene has CDR1 GTSNPN and CDR2 SVGIG (reference sequence). V lost 2 bases to trimming and J lost 11 bases; unmatched junction nucleotides: 14. The CDR3 has 15 residues. DNA of the CDR3: TGTGCCTGGAGTACCGAGCGACAGGGATTGGCCGAGCTGTTTTTT. Protein sequence: CAWSTERQGLAELFF.

On this clone: One end of the junction fails to match germline, which may point to a read error. The chain is built from TRBV6-4 and TRBJ1-1; D unclear. Germline V gives CDR1 MRHNA, CDR2 SNTAGT. The CDR3 is 14 residues long. The CDR3 sequence: CTSSDWILNTEAFF. The CDR3 DNA is TGTACCAGCAGTGACTGGATTTTGAACACTGAAGCTTTCTTT.

The V and J genes are TRBV30 and TRBJ1-1, with 8 bases fitting TRBD1. The length of the CDR3 is 14 residues. Germline assignment: CDR1 GTSNPN and CDR2 SVGIG (reference sequence). The junction had 3 bases not matched to a gene; V was cut back by 0 bases and J by 3 bases. CDR3 residues: CAWSVTGADTEAFF. CDR3 coding DNA: TGTGCCTGGAGTGTGACAGGGGCTGACACTGAAGCTTTCTTT.

This clone was found many times. The chain has TRBV6-1 and TRBJ2-3, with D possibly TRBD2 on 6 matching bases. From germline, CDR1 is MNHNS and CDR2 SASEGT. Trimming stripped 5 bases from V and 5 bases from J, with 11 bases between. The CDR3 loop spans 13 amino acids. The CDR3 bases are TGTGCCAGCAGTTTCGGGAGAGGAGATACGCAGTATTTT. Translated, it gives CASSFGRGDTQYF.

Comment on this clone: This sequence may be a read error, since a much larger clone differs from it by one base. This same CDR3 is encoded by further DNA sequences in the sample. V and J are TRBV7-9 and TRBJ2-5, with a possible D match to TRBD2 (6 bases). Germline-derived CDR1 and CDR2 are SEHNR and FQNEAQ (reference sequence). The CDR3 spans 15 residues. CDR3 sequence (DNA): TGTGCCAGCAGCCCCTTCGACCGGGAGTCGGAGACACAGTACTTC. Translated: CASSPFDRESETQYF.

The sample holds many counts of this clone. This may be a read error, as it is one base from a much larger clone. The chain couples TRBV6-1 to TRBJ2-7; 11 nucleotides agree with TRBD2. The germline gives CDR1 MNHNS, CDR2 SASEGT. The length of the CDR3 is 14 residues. Trimming removed 6 bases from V and 3 bases from J; junction bases left unmatched: 4. CDR3 sequence reads: CASRETSGGYEQYF. CDR3 sequence (DNA): TGTGCCAGCAGAGAAACTAGCGGGGGCTACGAGCAGTACTTC.

Relative to its sample, this clone is medium-sized. The chain links TRBV20-1 to TRBJ2-7; 7 nucleotides line up with TRBD1. Germline CDR1 reads DFQATT; CDR2 reads SNEGSKA (reference sequence). There are 14 residues in the CDR3. The ends lost 0 bases at V and 4 bases at J; junction bases unmatched: 6. CDR3 amino acids: CSARDLGTEYEQYF. In nucleotides, the CDR3 is TGCAGTGCTAGAGATCTTGGGACAGAATACGAGCAGTACTTC.